A single sample is the source of the 18 T cell receptor beta chains below, sequenced in a study of control samples from healthy donors and cancer patients. Sequenced by immunoSEQ multiplex PCR; TCRdb stores in-frame clones only, minus some. The sample consists of some 130,000 clones, over 75% of them appearing once. Sequencing used blood. These receptors were taken from a middle-aged man in good health.

CDR3 DNA: TGTGCCAGTAGTATAGTCCGCGTCGGGGGGACTGAAGCTTTCTTT. Its translation is CASSIVRVGGTEAFF. The V and J genes are TRBV19 and TRBJ1-1, with D possibly TRBD1 on 5 matching bases. Germline-derived CDR1 and CDR2 are LNHDA and SQIVND (reference sequence). Between the trimmed V and J ends, which lost 1 base and 5 bases, there was a span of 14 bases. The CDR3 length is 15 residues. Using reference TRBV19 and TRBJ1-1 for the parts outside the CDR3, the full variable domain is DGGITQSPKYLFRKEGQNVTLSCEQNLNHDAMYWYRQDPGQGLRLIYYSQIVNDFQKGDIAEGYSVSREKKESFPLTVTSAQKNPTAFYLCASSIVRVGGTEAFFGQGTRLTVV.

The V gene is TRBV18, the J gene TRBJ2-5; D may correspond to TRBD1 or TRBD2 (5 bases each). V shed 6 bases and J shed 5 bases, with 19 bases lying between them. The CDR3 extends over 15 amino acids. Germline CDR1 and CDR2: KGHSH and LQKENI. CDR3 DNA: TGTGCCAGCTCGAAGAGGGACGAACCCAGGGAGACCCAGTACTTC. It translates to CASSKRDEPRETQYF.

This clone is categorized as medium-sized. V gene TRBV30 combines with J gene TRBJ1-3; unclear D gene. Between the trimmed V and J ends, which lost 8 bases and 2 bases, there was a span of 19 bases. The CDR3 sequence is 15 residues long. Germline CDR1 GTSNPN, CDR2 SVGIG (reference sequence). Here the CDR3 DNA reads TGTGCCAGAAAAACCTGGGCAAGGGCTGGAAACACCATATATTTT. It codes for CARKTWARAGNTIYF.

The rearrangement links TRBV19 to TRBJ1-1; D may be TRBD1 (5 bases). Per the germline V gene, CDR1 is LNHDA and CDR2 is SQIVND (reference sequence). V lost 3 bases, J lost 5 bases, and 10 bases lay in between. CDR3 length: 13 amino acids. The CDR3 region has the DNA TGTGCCAGTAGTATTGGGGCGGGTACTGAAGCTTTCTTT. As protein: CASSIGAGTEAFF.

The chain uses TRBV10-1 and TRBJ2-5; 7 bases line up with TRBD1. The CDR3 contains 14 residues. CDR1 and CDR2 from the germline V gene are WNHNN and SYGVQD (reference sequence). V dropped 0 bases and J dropped 5; count of bases not matched to a gene: 3. The CDR3 DNA reads as TGCGCCAGCAGTGAGTCAGGGGGCCGGGAGACCCAGTACTTC. It translates to CASSESGGRETQYF.

This chain joins TRBV5-3 and TRBJ1-1; TRBD1 aligns across 11 bases. TRBV5-3 is noted as an ORF with a role that remains uncertain. This CDR3 is 16 amino acids long. V shed 5 bases, J shed 1 base, and the junction held 7 bases outside the gene matches. The CDR3 nucleotides are TGTGCCAGAAGATCGGACAGGGGGCACACGAACACTGAAGCTTTCTTT. Translated, it gives CARRSDRGHTNTEAFF.

The rearrangement uses TRBV7-6 and TRBJ2-2, with a tentative D call TRBD2 (6 bases). CDR3 length: 14 residues. Germline V lookup: CDR1 SGHVS, CDR2 FNYEAQ. V shed 2 bases and J shed 5 bases, with 9 bases lying between them. The DNA for the CDR3 is TGTGCCAGCAGCTTATATAGCGGAACCGGGGAGCTGTTTTTT. Its translation is CASSLYSGTGELFF. The variable domain in full, with the rest retrieved from reference TRBV7-6 and TRBJ2-2, is GAGVSQSPRYKVTKRGQDVALRCDPISGHVSLYWYRQALGQGPEFLTYFNYEAQQDKSGLPNDRFSAERPEGSISTLTIQRTEQRDSAMYRCASSLYSGTGELFFGEGSRLTVL.

The rearrangement links TRBV6-5 to TRBJ1-5; 7 positions agree with TRBD1. This CDR3 has 13 residues. In germline, CDR1 is MNHEY, CDR2 SVGAGI. The trim removed 6 bases at V and 6 bases at J, leaving 5 bases unmatched. The CDR3 DNA sequence: TGTGCCAGCAGACGGGACAGTCTTCAGCCCCAGCATTTT. Translated, it gives CASRRDSLQPQHF.

The chain employs TRBV5-1 and TRBJ2-5; tentative D call: TRBD1 (6 bases). Germline V gene lookup returns CDR1 SGHRS and CDR2 YFSETQ. CDR3 length: 15 residues. The germline V and J ends were trimmed by 5 bases and 3 bases, with 17 bases remaining between them. The CDR3 region is CASRFQGKEEETQYF. The DNA of the CDR3 is TGCGCCAGCAGGTTTCAGGGGAAGGAGGAAGAGACCCAGTACTTC.

This chain links TRBV18 with TRBJ2-7; D is ambiguous. This CDR3 has 16 residues. Germline V gives CDR1 KGHSH, CDR2 LQKENI. V shed 4 bases and J shed 2 bases, with 18 bases lying between them. This CDR3 is CASSLKTGSLTYEQYF. The CDR3 nucleotides read TGTGCCAGCTCACTTAAGACTGGCAGCCTGACCTACGAGCAGTACTTC.

This clone was seen just once. The V gene is TRBV4-2, the J gene TRBJ2-7, with D possibly matching TRBD2 (7 bases). V shed 0 bases and J shed 3 bases, with 15 bases lying between them. This CDR3 is built from 16 residues. In germline, CDR1 is LGHNA, CDR2 YNFKEQ. This CDR3 reads CASSQEFRGAYYEQYF. The CDR3 DNA reads as TGTGCCAGCAGCCAAGAGTTTCGGGGGGCGTACTACGAGCAGTACTTC.

The J gene is TRBJ1-3, the V gene TRBV19; D is uncertain. V was shortened by 3 bases and J by 3 bases, with 9 bases between the two germline ends. Germline loops: CDR1 LNHDA, CDR2 SQIVND (reference sequence). The CDR3 covers 14 residues. Here the CDR3 reads CASSIQGLGNTIYF. The CDR3 DNA follows: TGTGCCAGTAGTATCCAAGGACTTGGAAACACCATATATTTT.

The chain employs TRBV11-2 and TRBJ2-3, with unresolved D. The V gene lost 2 bases and the J gene lost 9 bases, with 15 bases spanning the gap. The CDR3 is 14 residues long. CDR1 and CDR2 from the germline V gene are SGHAT and FQNNGV. The CDR3 spells CASSLTRQGPTQYF. CDR3 DNA sequence: TGTGCCAGCAGCTTAACCCGACAAGGTCCGACGCAGTATTTT.

V gene TRBV6-1 combines with J gene TRBJ2-5; no clear D gene. This CDR3 region has 14 residues. From germline, CDR1 is MNHNS and CDR2 SASEGT. V was trimmed by 1 base and J by 5 bases, leaving 11 bases between them. The chain's CDR3 is CASSEEASTETQYF. Here the CDR3 DNA reads TGTGCCAGCAGTGAAGAGGCTAGTACGGAGACCCAGTACTTC.

This chain joins TRBV28 and TRBJ2-5, with D uncertain. Germline CDR1 reads MDHEN; CDR2 reads SYDVKM. This CDR3 is built from 13 residues. With 6 bases removed from V and 5 bases from J, the gap between germline ends came to 13 bases. The CDR3 DNA follows: TGTGCCAGCAGCCCTGATGAATCCGAGACCCAGTACTTC. Translation: CASSPDESETQYF.

The V call is TRBV19, the J call TRBJ1-1; D is unresolved. V dropped 1 base and J dropped 10 bases, with 13 bases sitting between them. The CDR3 sequence is 13 residues long. The V gene's germline CDR1 is LNHDA and CDR2 SQIVND (reference sequence). The CDR3: CASSIVVAGRAFF. CDR3 DNA: TGTGCCAGTAGTATAGTAGTAGCAGGTCGAGCTTTCTTT.

Worth noting for this clone: Other DNA sequences within the sample encode an identical CDR3. The genes are TRBV25-1 and TRBJ1-4; possibly TRBD1 for D (5 bases). The CDR3 length is 13 residues. Germline V gene lookup returns CDR1 MGHDK and CDR2 SYGVNS. V lost 6 bases, J lost 8 bases, and 13 bases lay in between. In DNA, the CDR3 is TGTGCCAGCAGGGGGGGTCCGGGGGAAAAACTGTTTTTT. Protein: CASRGGPGEKLFF.

CDR3: CASSGEGDTQYF. The CDR3 nucleotides are TGTGCCAGTTCGGGGGAAGGAGATACGCAGTATTTT. V usage is TRBV6-5 and J usage is TRBJ2-3; D perhaps matches TRBD2 (6 bases). Trimming stripped 9 bases from V and 5 bases from J, with 12 bases between. CDR3 length equals 12 residues. Germline-derived CDR1 and CDR2 are MNHEY and SVGAGI.